This T cell receptor beta chain was identified during a study of cytomegalovirus exposure and HLA in healthy donors. Background on the study: Previous work identified 117 million unique TCR beta sequences from around 180 million T cells.

Unmatched junction bases numbered 3, after V lost 1 base and J lost 6 bases. Germline CDR1 reads SGHTA; CDR2 reads FQGNSA. The CDR3 loop spans 15 amino acids. This PCR relied on a set of 60 Vbeta primers and 13 Jbeta primers. Some clones are missing from TCRdb's copy, which holds only in-frame ones; the method was immunoSEQ multiplex PCR. The sample includes 80,000 to 100,000 clones, about 70% of them seen just once. The receptor's source is a female donor in good health and CMV-seronegative. The chain carries TRBV7-2 and TRBJ2-1; 10 nucleotides align to TRBD1. Sequencing was done on a sample of PBMCs. In DNA, the CDR3 is TGTGCCAGCAGCTTAGGTGGGACAGGGGCCAATGAGCAGTTCTTC. It codes for CASSLGGTGANEQFF.